The present entry profiles one T cell receptor beta chain with its context. Its antigen is unidentified. The record originates from a study of blood T cells in healthy people across ages. The CDR3 loop spans 17 amino acids. Germline CDR1 and CDR2: MNHNY and SVGAGI (reference sequence). Study results and limitations: It was held that diversity estimates obtained from one million T cells represented underestimates.

Alongside a J-beta primer mix, a sample-barcoded 5' primer served in a second PCR lasting 7 to 11 cycles. TCRdb re-called the 5' RACE reads with MiXCR, one entry per CDR3 protein. The table records 1,300,000 or so distinct CDR3 sequences, roughly 60% of them present only once. Input material: blood. The rearrangement uses TRBV6-6 and TRBJ2-7; 11 bases are shared with TRBD1. The J call may be faulty, since TRBJ2-5 better matches the DNA end. The origin of this receptor is a man between 18 and 29 years old in good health. As DNA, the CDR3 is TGTGCCAGCAGTTACTCAGGACAGGGGGCTCAAGGAGAGACCCAGTACTTC. Translation gives CASSYSGQGAQGETQYF.